Listed here are 6 T cell receptor beta chains from one sample, sequenced in a study of cytomegalovirus exposure and HLA in healthy donors. PCR involved 60 Vbeta and 13 Jbeta primers. Assay used: immunoSEQ multiplex PCR; TCRdb lists only in-frame clones, some missing. The data hold 150,000 to 200,000 clones, with around 76% observed a single time. The material sequenced was PBMCs. These TCRs come from a middle-aged woman in good health and CMV-seronegative.

In this sample, this clone turned up a few times. This chain uses TRBV28 with TRBJ2-7; TRBD1 matches 9 bases. CDR1 and CDR2 (germline): MDHEN, SYDVKM. There are 15 residues in the CDR3. J was trimmed by 3 bases and V by 5 bases; bases with no gene match: 8. CDR3 in amino acids: CASSTGGAMIYEQYF. CDR3 in DNA: TGTGCCAGCAGTACAGGGGGCGCGATGATCTACGAGCAGTACTTC.

This sequence joins TRBV14 and TRBJ1-1; unclear D gene. The CDR3 length is 12 residues. V was clipped by 6 bases and J by 6 bases, with 11 bases between them. Germline V gene lookup returns CDR1 SGHDN and CDR2 FVKESK. The CDR3 DNA sequence: TGTGCCAGCAGTAAAGGGAGCCCTGAAGCTTTCTTT. Encoded protein: CASSKGSPEAFF.

The rearrangement uses TRBV18 and TRBJ1-2, with D perhaps matching TRBD1 (6 bases). This CDR3 comprises 15 residues. Germline V gene data show CDR1 as KGHSH and CDR2 as LQKENI. V dropped 4 bases and J dropped 6 bases, with 18 bases sitting between them. CDR3 bases: TGTGCCAGCTCACTCGATACAGGGCGAGCAGATGGCTACACCTTC. Translated: CASSLDTGRADGYTF.

The chain carries TRBV5-1 and TRBJ2-4, with TRBD2 matching over 11 bases. J was trimmed by 8 bases and V by 3 bases; bases with no gene match: 4. CDR1 SGHRS and CDR2 YFSETQ come from the germline V gene. This CDR3 region has 14 residues. CDR3 nucleotides: TGCGCCAGCAGCTCCACTAGCGGGAGTTACATTCAGTACTTC. Translating it yields CASSSTSGSYIQYF.

Written as DNA, the CDR3 is TGTGCCAGCAGTTCAGGGGTCGGGCCCTACAATGAGCAGTTCTTC. Translation gives CASSSGVGPYNEQFF. The V and J genes are TRBV6-5 and TRBJ2-1; the D gene is possibly TRBD1 (6 bases). Trimming stripped 4 bases from V and 2 bases from J, with 12 bases between. The germline gives CDR1 MNHEY, CDR2 SVGAGI. The CDR3 sequence is 15 residues long.

This chain uses TRBV5-6 with TRBJ2-3; 14 nucleotides line up with TRBD2. This CDR3 is 19 amino acids long. CDR1 is SGHDT, CDR2 YYEEEE, per germline. V gave up 0 bases and J gave up 1 base; unmatched junction bases: 7. CDR3 sequence reads: CASSLAGTSGRIGTDTQYF. The CDR3 DNA follows: TGTGCCAGCAGCTTGGCCGGGACTAGCGGGAGAATCGGCACAGATACGCAGTATTTT.